This T cell receptor (beta chain) was recovered during a study of shared clonotypes between healthy human individuals. Study details: Per donor, CD8 memory used one plate, CD8 naive used two, CD4 memory used three and CD4 naive used three. Overall study results and limits: In having few donors, the study represented limited genetic and exposure-history diversity.

Notes on this clone: Its antigen remains unknown.

Profiled with immunoSEQ multiplex PCR; TCRdb holds only in-frame clones, not every one. The sample records some 2,500,000 clones, about 90% being singletons. Germline values: CDR1 MNHEY, CDR2 SVGAGI. The ends were cut back, 6 bases at V and 5 bases at J, with 7 bases in the middle. The CDR3 sequence is 11 residues long. The chain employs TRBV6-5 and TRBJ2-5; no clear D gene. The TCR originated in a man between 18 and 35 years old in good health. Some clones in this sample may be carry-over from other donors' samples. The sequencing input was naive CD4+ T cells from PBMCs. Subset given: CD45RA+ positively selected. CDR3 protein: CASRSRETQYF. For the CDR3, the DNA is TGTGCCAGCAGGTCCAGGGAGACCCAGTACTTC.